The entry that follows covers one T cell receptor (beta chain) sequence. From germline, CDR1 is SQVTM and CDR2 ANQGSEA. This CDR3 has 16 residues. V shed 6 bases and J 8 bases; nucleotides not matched to a gene: 13. This entry belongs to a study of blood T cell repertoires in COVID-19. Overall study context: Whether acute or convalescent, the COVID-19 samples came from the United States, Italy and Spain.

Data came from immunoSEQ multiplex PCR; TCRdb stores just in-frame clones and leaves some out. The sample lists about 250,000 clones; approximately 88% were seen once. Sequencing used peripheral blood. This clonotype was sampled from a woman aged 30 to 39 with acute or convalescent COVID-19. This sequence joins TRBV29-1 and TRBJ2-1, with 13 nucleotides matching TRBD2. The CDR3 DNA is TGCAGCGTCCCCGGGGAGGGGACTAGCGGGATCTATGAGCAGTTCTTC. This gives the protein CSVPGEGTSGIYEQFF.